This TCR beta chain was identified in a study of OX40 agonist ivuxolimab in advanced cancers. This CDR3 region has 15 residues. Sequenced by immunoSEQ multiplex PCR; TCRdb stores in-frame clones only, minus some. This repertoire shows approximately 72,000 clones, around 88% found once; its top ten account for 0.86%. The receptor was derived from an adult with an advanced solid tumor such as melanoma, head and neck, liver or kidney cancer. This specimen consisted of CD4+ or CD8+ T cells sorted from blood, obtained in a trial of the OX40 agonist ivuxolimab. The V call is TRBV21-1, the J call TRBJ1-6; TRBD1 is the table's D call and was not checked against the DNA. TRBV21-1 has pseudogene status. The CDR3 region is CASSNRDRGGSPLHF. The CDR3 DNA reads TGTGCCAGCAGCAACCGAGACAGGGGTGGATCACCCCTCCACTTT.